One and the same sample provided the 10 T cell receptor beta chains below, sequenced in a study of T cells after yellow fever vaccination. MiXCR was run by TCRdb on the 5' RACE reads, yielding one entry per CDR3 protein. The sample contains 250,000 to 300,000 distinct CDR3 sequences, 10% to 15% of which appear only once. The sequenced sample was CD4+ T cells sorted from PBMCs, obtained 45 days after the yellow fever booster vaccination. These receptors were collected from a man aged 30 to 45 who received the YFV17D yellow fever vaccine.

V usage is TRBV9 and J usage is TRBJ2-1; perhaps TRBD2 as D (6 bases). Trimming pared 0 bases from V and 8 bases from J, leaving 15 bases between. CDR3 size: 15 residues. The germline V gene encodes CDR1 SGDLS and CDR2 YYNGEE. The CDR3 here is CASSVVSGGPHEQFF. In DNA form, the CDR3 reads TGTGCCAGCAGCGTAGTTAGCGGTGGGCCGCATGAGCAGTTCTTC.

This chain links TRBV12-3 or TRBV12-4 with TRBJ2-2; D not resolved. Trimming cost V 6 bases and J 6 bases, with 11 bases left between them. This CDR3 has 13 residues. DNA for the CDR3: TGTGCCAGCAGCCCAAGTCCCCCCGGGGAGCTGTTTTTT. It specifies CASSPSPPGELFF.

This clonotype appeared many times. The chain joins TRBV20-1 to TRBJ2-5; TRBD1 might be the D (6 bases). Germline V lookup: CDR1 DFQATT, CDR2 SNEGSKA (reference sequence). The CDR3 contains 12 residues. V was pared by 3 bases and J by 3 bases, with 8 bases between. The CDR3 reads CSASRTEETQYF. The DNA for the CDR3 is TGCAGTGCTAGTCGGACAGAAGAGACCCAGTACTTC.

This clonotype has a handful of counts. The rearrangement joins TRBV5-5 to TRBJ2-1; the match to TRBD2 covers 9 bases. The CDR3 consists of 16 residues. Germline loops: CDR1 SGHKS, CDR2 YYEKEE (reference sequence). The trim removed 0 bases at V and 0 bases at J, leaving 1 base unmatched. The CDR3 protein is CASSLASGNSYNEQFF. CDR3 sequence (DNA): TGTGCCAGCAGCTTGGCTAGCGGGAACTCCTACAATGAGCAGTTCTTC.

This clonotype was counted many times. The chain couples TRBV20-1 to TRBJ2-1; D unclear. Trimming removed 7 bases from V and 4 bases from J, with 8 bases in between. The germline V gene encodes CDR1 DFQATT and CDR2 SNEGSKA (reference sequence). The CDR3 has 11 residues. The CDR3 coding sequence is TGCAGTGTCCGGCAGTACAATGAGCAGTTCTTC. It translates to CSVRQYNEQFF.

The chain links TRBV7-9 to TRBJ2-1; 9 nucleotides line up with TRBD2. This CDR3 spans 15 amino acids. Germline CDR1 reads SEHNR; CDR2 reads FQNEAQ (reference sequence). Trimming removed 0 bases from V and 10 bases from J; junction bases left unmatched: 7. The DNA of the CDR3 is TGTGCCAGCAGCTTAGCCGGCCTAGCGGGAAGGGAGCAGTTCTTC. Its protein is CASSLAGLAGREQFF.

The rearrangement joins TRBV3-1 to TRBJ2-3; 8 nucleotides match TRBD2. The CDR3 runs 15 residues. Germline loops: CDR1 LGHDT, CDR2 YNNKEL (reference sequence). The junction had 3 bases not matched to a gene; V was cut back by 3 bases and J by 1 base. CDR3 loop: CASSHLAGRTDTQYF. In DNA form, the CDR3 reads TGTGCCAGCAGCCACCTAGCGGGCCGCACAGATACGCAGTATTTT.

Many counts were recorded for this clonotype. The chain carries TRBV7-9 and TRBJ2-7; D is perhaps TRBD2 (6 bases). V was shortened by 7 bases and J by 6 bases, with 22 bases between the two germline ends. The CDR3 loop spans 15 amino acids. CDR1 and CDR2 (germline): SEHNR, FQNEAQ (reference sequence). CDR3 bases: TGTGCCAGCACGAAGGACACGGGGGTTCCGAGCGAGCAGTACTTC. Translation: CASTKDTGVPSEQYF.

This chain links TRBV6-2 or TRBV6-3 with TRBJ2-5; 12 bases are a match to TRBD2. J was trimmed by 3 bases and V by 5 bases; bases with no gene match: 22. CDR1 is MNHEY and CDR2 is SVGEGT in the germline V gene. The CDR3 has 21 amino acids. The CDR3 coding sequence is TGTGCCAGCAGTCCCCACCTAGCGGGAGGGCCTATTTTACCCCGGAAAGAGACCCAGTACTTC. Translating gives CASSPHLAGGPILPRKETQYF.

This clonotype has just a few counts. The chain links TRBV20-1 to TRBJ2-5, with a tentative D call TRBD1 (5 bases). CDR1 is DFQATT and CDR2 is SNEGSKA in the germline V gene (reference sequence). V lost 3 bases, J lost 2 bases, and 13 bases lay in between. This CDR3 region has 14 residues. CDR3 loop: CSASRQRAQETQYF. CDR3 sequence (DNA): TGCAGTGCTAGCCGACAGAGAGCACAAGAGACCCAGTACTTC.